This TCR beta chain was captured in a study of spatial heterogeneity in lung cancer. On the study more broadly: Those follow-up PBMC samples that were available underwent sequencing, at a median interval of approximately two years following resection.

Specified time point: blood at routine non-recurrence follow-up after resection. Findings and caveats of the study: Circulating ubiquitous expanded tumor TCRs were observed more frequently at resection than at follow-up.

On this clonotype itself: No antigen is known for it.

In TCRdb, the 5' RACE reads were re-called with MiXCR into one record per CDR3 protein. The profile covers around 41,000 distinct CDR3 sequences, with about 22% appearing a single time and under 8.5% taken by the ten largest. The germline V and J ends were trimmed by 7 bases and 5 bases, with 14 bases remaining between them. Looked up from germline, CDR1 is MNHEY and CDR2 is SVGEGT. The CDR3 is made up of 14 amino acids. This sample comprised PBMCs, obtained at follow-up. The J gene is TRBJ2-2, the V gene TRBV6-2 or TRBV6-3; tentatively, D is TRBD1 (6 bases). This TCR came from a female donor with early-stage non-small cell lung cancer. The CDR3 DNA follows: TGTGCCAGCAAGAGAAGCCAGGGGACCGGGGAGCTGTTTTTT. As protein: CASKRSQGTGELFF.